The T cell receptor (beta chain) described here comes from a study of cytomegalovirus exposure and HLA in healthy donors (TCRdb year 2017). Notes on the research overall: An earlier analysis of fewer than 750 of the donors reported 250 to 300 Gb of sequence data and 100 million to 120 million unique TCR beta sequences obtained from some 170 million T cells. An early release that covered some 630 HLA-typed donors contained about 300 gigabases of sequencing data and roughly 84 million unique TCR sequences. Of the roughly 400 genotyped donors, about 80% fell in the genetic ancestry cluster associated with self-reported Caucasian donors. The study aimed to test whether signatures of past pathogen exposure could be identified by cataloging public T cell receptors. The study used immunosequencing to profile the T cell repertoires of approximately 650 subjects and linked those repertoires to cytomegalovirus serostatus. Along with the approximately 650-subject first cohort, a separate validation cohort of 120 different subjects was used. To predict cytomegalovirus infection status, the study brought together high-throughput TCR immunosequencing, statistical association of individual TCRs with disease status, and machine learning. A later analysis re-examined previously published TCR beta repertoires from 600 to 700 donors and added high-resolution HLA genotyping to investigate patterns of TCR occurrence. Rather than drawing on any new phenotypic data, the later analysis identified candidate immune exposures from TCR beta sequences and the way those sequences occurred across donors. An earlier analysis of 587 of the donors applied high-throughput TCR beta sequencing to assess whether each TCR beta V gene segment acted as functional or pseudogenic. Donor age, sex, ethnicity and CMV serostatus were collected together with the repertoire data. A later genetic analysis took genome-wide SNP genotypes for 398 of the 666 donors and used that subset as a discovery cohort. All discovery cohort repertoires had been generated using a single sequencing platform. Class I and class II HLA loci were covered by the typing at four-digit resolution. Typing coverage varied by locus: roughly 629-640 donors for A, B, C, DRB1 and DQB1; roughly 560 for DQA1; over 600 for DPA1; under 490 for DPB1. A handful of DR-DQ haplotypes were handled as single units for association and clustering because linkage in the cohort was strong. Among roughly 400 genotyped donors of the cohort, an average of roughly 230,000 unique TCR beta nucleotide sequences was sequenced per donor, of which about 19% were non-productive.

About this clone: What antigen it recognizes has not been identified. Per-base qualities were not stored, and no clone one base away is much larger.

Receptor libraries were prepared by the immunoSEQ multiplex PCR assay. A mixture of 60 forward primers for TCR Vbeta segments and 13 reverse primers for TCR Jbeta segments was used in the multiplex PCR. The CDR3 region of rearranged TCR beta genes was amplified from genomic DNA by a multiplex PCR assay. On the Illumina HiSeq System, the amplified TCR beta libraries were sequenced as 87-base-pair reads. Processing in the source paper ran as follows. A later analysis tallied 80 million to 95 million unique TCR beta chains across the 550 to 850 repertoires, and some 10 million of those chains were shared by two or more donors. Raw reads were error-corrected and collapsed into unique sequences by a nearest-neighbor algorithm in which closely related sequences were merged to remove PCR and sequencing errors. CDR3 sequences were aligned to IMGT reference sequences to assign V, D and J gene segments. For a sequence to be retained, a match of at least six nucleotides to both a V gene segment and a J gene segment was required. A rearrangement was called productive if the CDR3 had no stop codons and remained in frame with V and J, and every other rearrangement was called non-productive. Following IMGT convention, CDR3 was defined as the stretch from the second conserved V-encoded cysteine to the conserved J-encoded phenylalanine. Sequences without an unambiguous match to a single V gene segment were excluded from the earlier analysis of approximately 600 of the donors. In an earlier analysis of approximately 500 of the donors, a V segment was called functional when productive rearrangements were above 56.7%, and segregating when the standard deviation between donors exceeded 5%. A statistical classification framework was built for diagnosing cytomegalovirus status from the catalog of TCR beta chain sequences. A later analysis assigned V and J genes by comparing TCR nucleotide sequences with IMGT/GENE-DB human TR gene sequences. In a later analysis, CDR3 sequences and most-parsimonious VDJ recombination scenarios were assigned using the TCRdist pipeline. In a later analysis, each TCR beta chain was defined by its CDR3 amino acid sequence together with its V-gene family, and reads lacking a unique V-gene family were excluded. In a later analysis, approximately 640 highly shared, low-generation-probability nucleotide sequences were removed to address suspected cross-contamination and a sequencing artifact. In a later analysis, a clonal expansion index for each public chain was calculated from normalized within-repertoire ranks of inferred template counts. In a later analysis, generation probabilities were computed using a VDJ recombination model fitted to out-of-frame rearrangements, and the results were checked against IGoR. A later analysis scored TCR-TCR, TCR-HLA and TCR-CMV co-occurrence with hypergeometric tests, applying a repertoire-size bias correction to TCR pairs. A later analysis estimated false discovery rates by permuting HLA or CMV assignments 20 times. A later analysis grouped co-occurring TCRs with DBSCAN, adding TCRdist sequence similarity when clustering within HLA-allele-positive subsets. Repertoires with fewer than 30,000 or more than 120,000 public chains, plus five repertoires with anomalous nucleotide sharing, were excluded from co-occurrence clustering. TCRdb mirrors the immuneACCESS table, restricted to in-frame sequences. Some clones are absent from its copies; in checked studies, under half trace to an unresolved V gene, and the reason for the others is unknown. That table is the source of V, J and clone size, and D and trimming were worked out from the DNA. This sample is represented by around 190,000 clones; just over 75% of them were singletons. The leading ten clones occupy approximately 2.1% of the sample.

Overall study outcomes, separate from this receptor: According to a later analysis, TCR association rates differed among HLA loci, with DRB1 alleles showing the most associated TCRs and HLA-C alleles showing the fewest. In both the original and validation cohorts, the classifier was reported to diagnose cytomegalovirus status with high specificity and sensitivity. Only TCR beta chains were sequenced in this cohort, and the absence of alpha or paired-chain data limited detectable features. Because counts were too low, fewer than 20 rarely observed V segments, including chromosome 9 orphons, were excluded from the earlier analysis of some 590 of the donors. An earlier analysis of approximately 530 of the donors showed that most TCR beta V segments appeared in productive rearrangements either about 87% or about 30% of the time, which broadly matched IMGT annotations. Across donors, most TCR sequences were observed very rarely, whereas some public TCRs were present in many individuals. When HLA alleles, especially DR and DQ, strongly co-occurred, attributing TCR associations to individual alleles was difficult. A total of fewer than 200 TCR beta chains were listed by the study as associated with cytomegalovirus. According to a later analysis, most CMV-associated TCR beta chains appeared to be HLA-restricted, and the HLA associations seemed to be driven largely by CMV exposure. A later analysis reported that several top co-occurrence clusters appeared linked to parvovirus B19, influenza, CMV and Epstein-Barr virus. In vitro tests confirmed that a few of the cytomegalovirus-associated TCR beta chains recognize cytomegalovirus antigens. The presence/absence analyses assumed that sequencing depth was roughly uniform across donors, and that assumption may not be true. Compared with the approximately 700-donor mean, donors in an Asian-associated ancestry cluster had fewer N-insertions in productive TCRs, according to a later genetic analysis. Correlated functional status among segregating V segments might be attributable to linkage disequilibrium, but an unknown experimental factor could not be ruled out. Some IMGT-functional V segments, including TRBV6-2 and TRBV6-3, could not be told apart with the 87-base-pair reads, so those segments were excluded. In a later genetic analysis, a missense DCLRE1C variant was associated with V-gene and J-gene trimming of TCR beta chains, and the association was replicated in an independent cohort. A further reported finding was that TCR beta sequences accurately predicted the HLA-A and HLA-B alleles for most subjects in the first cohort. A later analysis associated about 17,000 TCR beta sequences with specific HLA alleles at a false discovery rate of 0.05. For the cohort, immune exposure information was limited to CMV serostatus. Compared with equally common non-associated chains, HLA-associated TCR beta chains in a later analysis were more clonally expanded and had lower generation probabilities. HLA typing was unavailable for some donors at each locus, so association tests used only the typed subset. The sequencing pipeline was judged likely to have produced a cluster of highly shared sequence variants as a technical artifact. According to the authors, the approach could potentially be generalized to other disease states and immunological phenotypes.

V is cut back by 4 bases and J by 8 bases, with 12 bases in the junction unmatched. Per the germline V gene, MGHRA is the CDR1 and YSYEKL is the CDR2. The CDR3 holds 16 amino acids from the cysteine to the phenylalanine. Only the CDR3 portion is preserved as DNA: 48 bases, with reading frame beginning at the first base. The cohort comprised hundreds of healthy bone marrow donors. Cohort members were all nominally healthy when sampled, although unrecorded immune exposures were likely present. The donor was CMV seronegative and belonged to the group of more than 300 seronegative cohort members. Every donor gave a peripheral blood sample, and the peripheral blood mononuclear cells from that sample were used for TCR beta sequencing. Genomic DNA extraction from the blood cell samples was performed with the Qiagen DNeasy Blood Extraction Kit.

The sequenced sample consisted of PBMCs. The sequence is built from TRBV4-1 and TRBJ2-1, with 9 central nucleotides matching TRBD2. The receptor was derived from a man aged 25 to 45 in good health and CMV-seronegative. The CDR3 protein sequence reads: CASSPPFSGSGYEQFF. The DNA reads as follows: TGCGCCAGCAGCCCCCCCTTTAGCGGGAGTGGCTATGAGCAGTTCTTC.